The 23 T cell receptor beta chains given below trace back to one sample, sequenced in a study of blood T cell repertoires in COVID-19 (dated by TCRdb to about 2020). Libraries were built with the immunoSEQ multiplex PCR assay. TCRdb retrieved this table from immuneACCESS and kept in-frame rearrangements only. Not all clones are present; in checked studies, unresolved V genes account for under half, and no reason is known for the remainder. This sample gives approximately 80,000 clones in total; 60% to 85% of them show up just once. 15% to 20% of the sample comes from the top ten. The sequenced material came from peripheral blood. The source of these receptors is a human donor in a cohort sampled during active COVID-19.

This sequence joins TRBV24-1 and TRBJ2-2; 10 nucleotides match TRBD1. Trimming removed 3 bases from V and 4 bases from J; junction bases left unmatched: 4. The CDR3 extends over 16 amino acids. Germline-derived CDR1 and CDR2 are KGHDR and SFDVKD. CDR3 protein: CATSDIRTGGTGELFF. CDR3 nucleotide sequence: TGTGCCACCAGTGATATCCGGACAGGGGGCACCGGGGAGCTGTTTTTT.

The chain is built from TRBV19 and TRBJ2-2; 10 nucleotides align to TRBD2. J lost 6 bases, V lost 5 bases, and 12 bases had no gene match. Looked up from germline, CDR1 is LNHDA and CDR2 is SQIVND (reference sequence). The CDR3 has 17 residues. CDR3 region: CASSWASGGLLSGELFF. CDR3 DNA: TGTGCCAGTAGTTGGGCTAGCGGGGGATTATTATCCGGGGAGCTGTTTTTT.

The chain uses TRBV6-2 or TRBV6-3 and TRBJ1-2; 7 nucleotides align to TRBD1. With V trimmed by 4 bases and J by 7 bases, 12 bases remained unmatched. The CDR3 totals 15 residues. Per the germline V gene, CDR1 is MNHEY and CDR2 is SVGEGT. CDR3 residues: CASSSPGGFVGGYTF. Here the CDR3 DNA reads TGTGCCAGCAGTTCTCCAGGGGGTTTCGTTGGTGGCTACACCTTC.

The rearrangement joins TRBV12-2 to TRBJ1-5; the listed D gene, TRBD1, was not tested against the DNA. TRBV12-2 is a pseudogene segment. The CDR3 consists of 17 residues. CDR3 in DNA: TGTGCAAGTCGCTTAGCTAGGACAGGGGTGGACTCGCAGCCCCAGCATTTT. It codes for CASRLARTGVDSQPQHF.

J is TRBJ2-7 and V is TRBV6-5; D is unclear. V lost 7 bases and J 2 bases, leaving 15 bases between the germline ends. This CDR3 is built from 14 residues. Germline CDR1 is MNHEY and CDR2 is SVGAGI. The CDR3 coding sequence is TGTGCCAGCAACTCAGACGGGTTACCCTACGAGCAGTACTTC. Its protein is CASNSDGLPYEQYF.

This clone was picked up a small number of times. The chain carries TRBV6-2 or TRBV6-3 and TRBJ1-2; no clear D. V gave up 0 bases and J gave up 8 bases, with 22 bases separating them. Looked up from germline, CDR1 is MNHEY and CDR2 is SVGEGT. The CDR3 contains 17 residues. The chain's CDR3 is CASSYSPQVGGSGGYTF. As DNA, the CDR3 is TGTGCCAGCAGTTACTCCCCCCAGGTGGGAGGGAGCGGCGGCTACACCTTC.

This chain connects TRBV18 to TRBJ2-3, with D uncertain. The V gene's germline CDR1 is KGHSH and CDR2 LQKENI. Trimming cost V 1 base and J 2 bases, with 13 bases left between them. The CDR3 runs 16 residues. The CDR3 protein is CASSPRSRYNTDTQYF. The CDR3 coding sequence is TGTGCCAGCTCACCACGGTCACGATACAACACAGATACGCAGTATTTT. The variable domain in full, with the rest retrieved from reference TRBV18 and TRBJ2-3, is NAGVMQNPRHLVRRRGQEARLRCSPMKGHSHVYWYRQLPEEGLKFMVYLQKENIIDESGMPKERFSAEFPKEGPSILRIQQVVRGDSAAYFCASSPRSRYNTDTQYFGPGTRLTVL.

This clone was recorded once. The gene calls are TRBV12-2 and TRBJ2-7; TRBD1, the table's D call, lacks a check against the DNA. TRBV12-2 is labeled a pseudogene. The CDR3 is made up of 21 amino acids. The CDR3 sequence is CASRLAPGIAPQRDRDYEQYF. In DNA, the CDR3 is TGTGCAAGTCGCTTAGCTCCCGGGATAGCTCCTCAGAGGGACAGGGACTACGAGCAGTACTTC.

This chain uses TRBV27 with TRBJ1-4; the D is unclear. The germline V gene encodes CDR1 MNHEY and CDR2 SMNVEV (reference sequence). Between the trimmed V and J ends, which lost 1 base and 6 bases, there was a span of 6 bases. CDR3 length equals 13 residues. CDR3 DNA: TGTGCCAGCAGTTTATGGGAGGATGAAAAACTGTTTTTT. This encodes CASSLWEDEKLFF.

As regards this clone: Other DNA sequences from this sample encode an identical CDR3 as well. The chain has TRBV12-3 or TRBV12-4 and TRBJ1-1, with 7 bases fitting TRBD1. Germline trimming cut 5 bases from V and 4 bases from J; bases unmatched to any gene: 1. This CDR3 has 12 amino acids. The CDR3 bases are TGTGCCAGCAGTACAGGGGTCACTGAAGCTTTCTTT. Translation: CASSTGVTEAFF.

The chain joins TRBV24-1 to TRBJ2-5, with TRBD2 matching 8 bases. Per the germline V gene, CDR1 is KGHDR and CDR2 is SFDVKD. This CDR3 spans 15 amino acids. Germline trimming cut 5 bases from V and 4 bases from J; bases unmatched to any gene: 8. This chain's CDR3 is CATSAGGGILETQYF. The DNA of the CDR3 is TGTGCCACCAGTGCGGGAGGGGGGATTTTAGAGACCCAGTACTTC.

The CDR3 spells CASIQGASTEAFF. The CDR3 DNA is TGTGCCAGTATACAGGGGGCGAGCACTGAAGCTTTCTTT. J is TRBJ1-1 and V is TRBV6-5; 9 bases are shared with TRBD1. V gave up 9 bases and J gave up 4 bases; unmatched junction bases: 6. There are 13 residues in the CDR3. Germline CDR1 is MNHEY and CDR2 is SVGAGI.

This chain links TRBV6-5 with TRBJ1-3; 10 positions agree with TRBD1. The V and J ends lost 6 bases and 8 bases, in that order; junction bases with no gene match: 10. CDR1 MNHEY and CDR2 SVGAGI come from the germline V gene. This CDR3 is 15 amino acids long. The CDR3 reads CASRSPAGTGDTIYF. The CDR3 DNA sequence: TGTGCCAGCAGATCCCCAGCCGGGACAGGGGACACCATATATTTT.

The CDR3 protein is CASSSGQAGGLTNYGYTF. In DNA form, the CDR3 reads TGTGCCAGCAGCTCCGGACAGGCCGGGGGCCTGACTAACTATGGCTACACCTTC. The chain carries TRBV5-4 and TRBJ1-2; 7 nucleotides line up with TRBD1. The CDR3 length is 18 residues. V lost 3 bases to trimming and J lost 0 bases; unmatched junction nucleotides: 14. CDR1 is SGHNT, CDR2 YYREEE, per germline (reference sequence).

This clone was recorded only once. The chain employs TRBV4-1 and TRBJ2-7; D is unresolved. Germline V gene data show CDR1 as MGHRA and CDR2 as YSYEKL. This CDR3 spans 15 amino acids. V was shortened by 0 bases and J by 2 bases, with 11 bases between the two germline ends. The DNA of the CDR3 is TGCGCCAGCAGCCAAGACTATAAGTTAACCTACGAGCAGTACTTC. Translation gives CASSQDYKLTYEQYF.

The chain links TRBV29-1 to TRBJ2-6, with D perhaps matching TRBD2 (6 bases). Trimming removed 4 bases from V and 0 bases from J, with 7 bases in between. The CDR3 spans 14 residues. Germline V lookup: CDR1 SQVTM, CDR2 ANQGSEA. The CDR3 region has the DNA TGCAGCGTTGGCGGGGCCTCTGGGGCCAACGTCCTGACTTTC. Its translation is CSVGGASGANVLTF.

This chain links TRBV5-1 with TRBJ2-2; D remains ambiguous. The germline gives CDR1 SGHRS, CDR2 YFSETQ. The CDR3 loop spans 15 amino acids. Trimming removed 4 bases from V and 5 bases from J, with 15 bases in between. DNA for the CDR3: TGCGCCAGCAGCCCTGCCACAAGCGTTACCGGGGAGCTGTTTTTT. It specifies CASSPATSVTGELFF.

By share, this clone counts as medium-sized (0.01 to 0.1%). The chain uses TRBV7-9 and TRBJ1-1; 7 bases match TRBD1. The CDR3 length is 14 residues. J was trimmed by 4 bases and V by 6 bases; bases with no gene match: 8. Germline V gene sequence: CDR1 SEHNR, CDR2 FQNEAQ (reference sequence). The CDR3 nucleotides are TGTGCCAGCAGTCGAGGGGGCGGTATCACTGAAGCTTTCTTT. It specifies CASSRGGGITEAFF.

The rearrangement joins TRBV27 to TRBJ2-2, with D perhaps TRBD1 (6 bases). CDR1 is MNHEY and CDR2 is SMNVEV in the germline V gene (reference sequence). Trimming left V 8 bases short and J 1 base short, with 11 bases between. The length of the CDR3 is 14 residues. CDR3 amino acids: CASGPGENTGELFF. As DNA, the CDR3 is TGTGCCAGCGGCCCAGGGGAGAACACCGGGGAGCTGTTTTTT.

V and J are TRBV24-1 and TRBJ1-2; 10 bases fit TRBD1. The germline V gene encodes CDR1 KGHDR and CDR2 SFDVKD. The V segment lost 4 bases and the J segment 10 bases; nucleotides outside the gene matches: 11. The CDR3 covers 15 residues. The CDR3 nucleotides read TGTGCCACCAGTGACCCGGACAGGGGGGATCAAGACTACACCTTC. Protein sequence: CATSDPDRGDQDYTF.

The chain has TRBV5-1 and TRBJ2-3; 8 bases match TRBD1. After removal of 3 bases from V and 4 bases from J, the junction contained 4 bases not matched to a gene. Germline values: CDR1 SGHRS, CDR2 YFSETQ. This CDR3 spans 14 amino acids. CDR3 in amino acids: CASSYRTGSDTQYF. The CDR3 nucleotides read TGCGCCAGCAGCTACCGGACAGGGTCAGATACGCAGTATTTT.

This chain links TRBV6-1 with TRBJ1-2; 9 nucleotides match TRBD1. Germline V lookup: CDR1 MNHNS, CDR2 SASEGT. With V trimmed by 3 bases and J by 5 bases, 7 bases remained unmatched. The CDR3 is 15 residues long. The CDR3 DNA reads TGTGCCAGCAGTGAGGCAGCCGGGACAGGGTATGGCTACACCTTC. Amino acid sequence: CASSEAAGTGYGYTF.

This clone was recorded many times. V and J are TRBV27 and TRBJ2-4, with 9 nucleotides matching TRBD1. J lost 9 bases, V lost 8 bases, and 8 bases had no gene match. Germline loops: CDR1 MNHEY, CDR2 SMNVEV (reference sequence). The CDR3 runs to 13 residues. The CDR3 here is CASRRQGGVIQYF. CDR3 bases: TGTGCCAGCCGCCGACAGGGGGGTGTCATTCAGTACTTC.